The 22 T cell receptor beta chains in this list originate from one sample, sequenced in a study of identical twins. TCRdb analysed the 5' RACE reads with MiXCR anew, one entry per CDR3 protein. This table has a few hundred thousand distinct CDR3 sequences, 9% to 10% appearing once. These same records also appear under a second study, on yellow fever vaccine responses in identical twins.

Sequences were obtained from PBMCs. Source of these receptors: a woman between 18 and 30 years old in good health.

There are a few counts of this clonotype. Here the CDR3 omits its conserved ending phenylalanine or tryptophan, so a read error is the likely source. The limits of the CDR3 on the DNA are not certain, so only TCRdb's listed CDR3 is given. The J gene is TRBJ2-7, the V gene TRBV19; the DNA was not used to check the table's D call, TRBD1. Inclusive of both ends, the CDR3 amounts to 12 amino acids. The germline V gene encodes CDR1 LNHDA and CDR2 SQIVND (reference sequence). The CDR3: CASPFDPGQSII.

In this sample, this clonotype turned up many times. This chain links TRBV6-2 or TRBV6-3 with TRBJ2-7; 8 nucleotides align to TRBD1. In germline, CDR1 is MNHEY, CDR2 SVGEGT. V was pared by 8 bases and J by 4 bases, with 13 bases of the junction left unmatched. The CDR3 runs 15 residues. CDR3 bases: TGTGCCAGCCGGGGCCCCGGACAGGGTTTTTACGAGCAGTACTTC. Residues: CASRGPGQGFYEQYF.

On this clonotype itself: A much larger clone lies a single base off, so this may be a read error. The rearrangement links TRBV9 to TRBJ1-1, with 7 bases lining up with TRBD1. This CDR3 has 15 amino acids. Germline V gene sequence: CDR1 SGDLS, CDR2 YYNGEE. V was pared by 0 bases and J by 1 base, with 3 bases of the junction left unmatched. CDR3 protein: CASSVAGQRNTEAFF. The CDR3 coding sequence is TGTGCCAGCAGCGTAGCGGGACAGAGGAACACTGAAGCTTTCTTT. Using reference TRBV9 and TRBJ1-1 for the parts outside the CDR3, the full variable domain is DSGVTQTPKHLITATGQRVTLRCSPRSGDLSVYWYQQSLDQGLQFLIQYYNGEERAKGNILERFSAQQFPDLHSELNLSSLELGDSALYFCASSVAGQRNTEAFFGQGTRLTVV.

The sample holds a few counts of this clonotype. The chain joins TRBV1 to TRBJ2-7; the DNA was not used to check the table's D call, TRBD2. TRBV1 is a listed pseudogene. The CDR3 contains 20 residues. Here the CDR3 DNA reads TGCACCAGCAGCCAAGAACGGCCCAAGACTCGGTGGATGGGCTCCTACGAGCAGTACTTC. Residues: CTSSQERPKTRWMGSYEQYF.

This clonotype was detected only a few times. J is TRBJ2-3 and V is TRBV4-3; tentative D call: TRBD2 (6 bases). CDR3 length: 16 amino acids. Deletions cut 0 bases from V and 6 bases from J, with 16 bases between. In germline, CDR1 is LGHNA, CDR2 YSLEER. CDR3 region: CASSQDLGGGPDTQYF. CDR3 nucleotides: TGCGCCAGCAGCCAAGATCTGGGGGGAGGCCCCGATACGCAGTATTTT.

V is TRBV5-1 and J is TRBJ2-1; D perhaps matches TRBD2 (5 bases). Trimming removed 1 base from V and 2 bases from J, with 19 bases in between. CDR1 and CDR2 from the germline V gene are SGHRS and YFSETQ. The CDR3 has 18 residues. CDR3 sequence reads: CASSLTSPLAGAYNEQFF. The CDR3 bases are TGCGCCAGCAGCTTGACGTCCCCCCTAGCCGGGGCCTACAATGAGCAGTTCTTC.

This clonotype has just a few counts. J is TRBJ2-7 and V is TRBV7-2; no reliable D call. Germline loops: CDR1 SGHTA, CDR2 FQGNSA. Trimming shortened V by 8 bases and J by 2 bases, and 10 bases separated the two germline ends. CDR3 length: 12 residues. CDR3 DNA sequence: TGTGCCAGCGGCAAGGTAGCCTACGAGCAGTACTTC. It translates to CASGKVAYEQYF.

The CDR3 loop is CSASLGLADNEQFF. Written as DNA, the CDR3 is TGCAGTGCTAGCTTGGGACTAGCCGACAATGAGCAGTTCTTC. The rearrangement joins TRBV20-1 to TRBJ2-1, with 9 positions matching TRBD2. The length of the CDR3 is 14 residues. Trimming at V came to 3 bases and at J to 5 bases, leaving 5 bases not matched to a gene. Germline CDR1 reads DFQATT; CDR2 reads SNEGSKA (reference sequence).

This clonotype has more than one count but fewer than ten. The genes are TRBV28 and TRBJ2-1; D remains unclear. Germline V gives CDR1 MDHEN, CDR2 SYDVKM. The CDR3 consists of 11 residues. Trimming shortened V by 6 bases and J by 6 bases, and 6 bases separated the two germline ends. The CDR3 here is CASRGFNEQFF. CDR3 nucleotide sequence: TGTGCCAGCAGGGGGTTCAATGAGCAGTTCTTC.

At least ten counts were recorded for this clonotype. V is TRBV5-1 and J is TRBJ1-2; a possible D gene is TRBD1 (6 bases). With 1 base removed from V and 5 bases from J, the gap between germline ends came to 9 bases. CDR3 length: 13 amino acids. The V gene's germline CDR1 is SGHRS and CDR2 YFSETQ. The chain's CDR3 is CASSLIQGYGYTF. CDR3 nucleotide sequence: TGCGCCAGCAGCTTGATACAGGGTTATGGCTACACCTTC.

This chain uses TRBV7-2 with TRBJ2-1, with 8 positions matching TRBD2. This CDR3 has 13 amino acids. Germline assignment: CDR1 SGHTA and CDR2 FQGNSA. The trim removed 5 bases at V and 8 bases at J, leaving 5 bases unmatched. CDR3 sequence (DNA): TGTGCCAGCAGCCCGAAAGCGGGAGATGAGCAGTTCTTC. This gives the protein CASSPKAGDEQFF. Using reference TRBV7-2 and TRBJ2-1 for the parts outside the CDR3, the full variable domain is GAGVSQSPSNKVTEKGKDVELRCDPISGHTALYWYRQSLGQGLEFLIYFQGNSAPDKSGLPSDRFSAERTGGSVSTLTIQRTQQEDSAVYLCASSPKAGDEQFFGPGTRLTVL.

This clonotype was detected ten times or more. DNA of the CDR3: TGCGCCAGCAGCCAAGGACTAGCGGCTCACTACGAGCAGTACTTC. It codes for CASSQGLAAHYEQYF. V gene TRBV4-1 combines with J gene TRBJ2-7; TRBD2 matches at 9 bases. The CDR3 runs to 15 residues. Germline V gene lookup returns CDR1 MGHRA and CDR2 YSYEKL. The J segment lost 3 bases and the V segment lost 1 base, leaving 4 bases of the junction unmatched.

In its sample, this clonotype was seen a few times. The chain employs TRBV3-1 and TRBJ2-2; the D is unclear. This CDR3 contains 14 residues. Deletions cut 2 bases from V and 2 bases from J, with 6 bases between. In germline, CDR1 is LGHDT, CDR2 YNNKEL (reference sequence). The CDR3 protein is CASSQRINTGELFF. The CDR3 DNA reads TGTGCCAGCAGCCAAAGAATTAACACCGGGGAGCTGTTTTTT.

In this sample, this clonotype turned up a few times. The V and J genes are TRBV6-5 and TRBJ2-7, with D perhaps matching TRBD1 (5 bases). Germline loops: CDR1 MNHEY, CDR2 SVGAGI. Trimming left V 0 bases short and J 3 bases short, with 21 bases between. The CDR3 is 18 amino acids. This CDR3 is CASSYSIFQQGPGYEQYF. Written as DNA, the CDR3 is TGTGCCAGCAGTTACTCGATTTTCCAGCAGGGTCCAGGCTACGAGCAGTACTTC.

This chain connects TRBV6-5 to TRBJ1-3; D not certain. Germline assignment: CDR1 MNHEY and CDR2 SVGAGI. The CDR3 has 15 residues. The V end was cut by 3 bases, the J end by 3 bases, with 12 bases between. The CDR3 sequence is CASSYVRLRGNTIYF. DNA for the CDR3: TGTGCCAGCAGTTATGTTAGACTCCGTGGAAACACCATATATTTT.

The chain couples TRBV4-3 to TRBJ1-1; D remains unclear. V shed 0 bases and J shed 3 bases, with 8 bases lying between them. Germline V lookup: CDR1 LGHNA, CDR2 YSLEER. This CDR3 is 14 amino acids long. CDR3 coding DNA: TGCGCCAGCAGCCAAGATCGGACTCACACTGAAGCTTTCTTT. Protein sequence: CASSQDRTHTEAFF.

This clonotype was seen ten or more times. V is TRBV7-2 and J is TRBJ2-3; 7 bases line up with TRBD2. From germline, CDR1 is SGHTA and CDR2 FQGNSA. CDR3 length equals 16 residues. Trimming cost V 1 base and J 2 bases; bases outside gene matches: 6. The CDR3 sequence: CASSLGGGGTTDTQYF. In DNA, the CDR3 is TGTGCCAGCAGCTTAGGTGGGGGAGGGACCACAGATACGCAGTATTTT.

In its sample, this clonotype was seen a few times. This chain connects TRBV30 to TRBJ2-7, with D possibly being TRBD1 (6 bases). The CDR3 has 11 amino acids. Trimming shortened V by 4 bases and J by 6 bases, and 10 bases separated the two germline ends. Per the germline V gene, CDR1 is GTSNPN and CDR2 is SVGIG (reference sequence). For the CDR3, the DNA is TGTGCCTGGACTACAGGGTTCGAGCAGTACTTC. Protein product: CAWTTGFEQYF.

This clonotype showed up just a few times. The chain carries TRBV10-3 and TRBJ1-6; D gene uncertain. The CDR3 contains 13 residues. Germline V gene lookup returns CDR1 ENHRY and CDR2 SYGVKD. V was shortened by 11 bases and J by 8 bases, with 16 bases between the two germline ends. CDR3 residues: CAAVGSFDSPLHF. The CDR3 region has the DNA TGTGCCGCGGTCGGCAGTTTCGATTCACCCCTCCACTTT.

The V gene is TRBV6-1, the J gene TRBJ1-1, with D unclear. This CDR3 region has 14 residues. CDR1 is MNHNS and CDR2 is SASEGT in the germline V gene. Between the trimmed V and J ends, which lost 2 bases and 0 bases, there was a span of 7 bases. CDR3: CASSERGLNTEAFF. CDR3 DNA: TGTGCCAGCAGTGAACGTGGTCTGAACACTGAAGCTTTCTTT.

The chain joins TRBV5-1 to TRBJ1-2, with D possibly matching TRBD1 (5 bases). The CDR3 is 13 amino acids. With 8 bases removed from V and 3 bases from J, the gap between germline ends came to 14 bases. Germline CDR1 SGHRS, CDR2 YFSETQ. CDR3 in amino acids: CASRFRDDYGYTF. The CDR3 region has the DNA TGCGCCAGTAGGTTCAGGGACGACTATGGCTACACCTTC.

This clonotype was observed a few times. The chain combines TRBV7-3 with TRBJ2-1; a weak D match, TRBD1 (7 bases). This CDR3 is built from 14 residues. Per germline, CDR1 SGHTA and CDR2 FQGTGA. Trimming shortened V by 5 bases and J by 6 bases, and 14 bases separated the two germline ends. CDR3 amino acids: CASSAQGGLNEQFF. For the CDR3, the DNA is TGTGCCAGCAGCGCCCAGGGGGGCCTCAATGAGCAGTTCTTC. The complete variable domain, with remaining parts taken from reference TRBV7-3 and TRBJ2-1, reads GAGVSQTPSNKVTEKGKYVELRCDPISGHTALYWYRQSLGQGPEFLIYFQGTGAADDSGLPNDRFFAVRPEGSVSTLKIQRTERGDSAVYLCASSAQGGLNEQFFGPGTRLTVL.